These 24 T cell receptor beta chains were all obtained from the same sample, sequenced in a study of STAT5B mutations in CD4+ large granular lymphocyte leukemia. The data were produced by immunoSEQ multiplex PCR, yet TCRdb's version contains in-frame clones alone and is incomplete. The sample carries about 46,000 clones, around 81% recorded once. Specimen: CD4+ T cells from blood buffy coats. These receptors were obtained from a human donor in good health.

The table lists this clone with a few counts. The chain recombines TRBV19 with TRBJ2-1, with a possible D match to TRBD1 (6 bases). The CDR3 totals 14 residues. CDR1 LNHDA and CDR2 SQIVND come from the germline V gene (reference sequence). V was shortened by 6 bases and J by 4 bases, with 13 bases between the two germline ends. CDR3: CASRPGDGYNEQFF. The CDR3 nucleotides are TGTGCCAGTAGGCCAGGGGATGGGTACAATGAGCAGTTCTTC. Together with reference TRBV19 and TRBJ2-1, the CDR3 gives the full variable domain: DGGITQSPKYLFRKEGQNVTLSCEQNLNHDAMYWYRQDPGQGLRLIYYSQIVNDFQKGDIAEGYSVSREKKESFPLTVTSAQKNPTAFYLCASRPGDGYNEQFFGPGTRLTVL.

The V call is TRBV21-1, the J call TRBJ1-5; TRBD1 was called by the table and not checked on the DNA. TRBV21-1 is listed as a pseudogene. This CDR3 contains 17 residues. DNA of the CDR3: TGTGCCAGCAGCAAAGGACAGGGAGAGGAGGGCAATCAGCCCCAGCATTTT. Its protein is CASSKGQGEEGNQPQHF.

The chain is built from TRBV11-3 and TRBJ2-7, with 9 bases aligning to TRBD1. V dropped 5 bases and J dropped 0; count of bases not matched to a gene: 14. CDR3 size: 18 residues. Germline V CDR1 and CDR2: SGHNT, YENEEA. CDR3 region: CASSPNPTGTGRSYEQYF. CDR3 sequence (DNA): TGTGCCAGCAGCCCAAATCCGACCGGGACAGGGCGCTCCTACGAGCAGTACTTC. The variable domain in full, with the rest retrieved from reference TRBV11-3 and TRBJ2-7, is EAGVVQSPRYKIIEKKQPVAFWCNPISGHNTLYWYLQNLGQGPELLIRYENEEAVDDSQLPKDRFSAERLKGVDSTLKIQPAELGDSAVYLCASSPNPTGTGRSYEQYFGPGTRLTVT.

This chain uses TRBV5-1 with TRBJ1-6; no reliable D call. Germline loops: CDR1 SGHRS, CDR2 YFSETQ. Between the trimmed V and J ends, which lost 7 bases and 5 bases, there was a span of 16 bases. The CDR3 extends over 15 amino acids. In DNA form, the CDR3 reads TGCGCCAGCTCCGCCGGATCCAAGGATAATTCACCCCTCCACTTT. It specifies CASSAGSKDNSPLHF.

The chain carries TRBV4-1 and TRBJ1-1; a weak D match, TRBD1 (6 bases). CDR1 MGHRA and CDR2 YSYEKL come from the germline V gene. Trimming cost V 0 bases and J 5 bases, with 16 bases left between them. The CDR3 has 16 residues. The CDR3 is CASSQDSGTGWTEAFF. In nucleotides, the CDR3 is TGCGCCAGCAGCCAAGATAGTGGCACAGGGTGGACTGAAGCTTTCTTT.

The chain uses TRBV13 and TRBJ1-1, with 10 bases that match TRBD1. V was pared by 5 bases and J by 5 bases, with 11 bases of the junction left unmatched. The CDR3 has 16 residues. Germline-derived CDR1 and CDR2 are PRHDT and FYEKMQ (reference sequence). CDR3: CASSRRDRGLGTEAFF. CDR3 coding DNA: TGTGCCAGCAGCCGACGGGACAGGGGTTTGGGGACTGAAGCTTTCTTT.

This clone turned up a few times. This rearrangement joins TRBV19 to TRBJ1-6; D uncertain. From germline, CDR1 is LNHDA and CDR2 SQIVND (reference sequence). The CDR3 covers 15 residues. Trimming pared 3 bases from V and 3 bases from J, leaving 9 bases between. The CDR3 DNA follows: TGTGCCAGTAGTATTCAGGAAAACTATAATTCACCCCTCCACTTT. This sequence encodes CASSIQENYNSPLHF.

CDR3 residues: CASSDPHRADTQYF. CDR3 bases: TGTGCCAGTAGTGACCCGCACAGGGCAGATACGCAGTATTTT. The V call is TRBV19, the J call TRBJ2-3; a weak D match, TRBD1 (6 bases). Germline V gene data show CDR1 as LNHDA and CDR2 as SQIVND (reference sequence). Trimming took 5 bases from V and 4 from J, leaving 13 bases between them. The CDR3 is 14 residues long.

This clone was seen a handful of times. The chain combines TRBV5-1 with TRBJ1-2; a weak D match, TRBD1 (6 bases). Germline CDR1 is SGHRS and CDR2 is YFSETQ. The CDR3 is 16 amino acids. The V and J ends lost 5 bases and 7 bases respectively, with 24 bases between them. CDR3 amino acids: CASRLASGDFMIGYTF. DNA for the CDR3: TGCGCCAGCAGACTTGCGTCAGGGGATTTTATGATTGGCTACACCTTC.

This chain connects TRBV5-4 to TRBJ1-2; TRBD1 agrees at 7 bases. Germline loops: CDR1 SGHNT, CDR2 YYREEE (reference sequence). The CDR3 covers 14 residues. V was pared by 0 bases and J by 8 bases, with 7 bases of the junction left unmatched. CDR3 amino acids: CASSLAGGRRGYTF. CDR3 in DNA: TGTGCCAGCAGCTTGGCAGGGGGGCGTCGGGGCTACACCTTC.

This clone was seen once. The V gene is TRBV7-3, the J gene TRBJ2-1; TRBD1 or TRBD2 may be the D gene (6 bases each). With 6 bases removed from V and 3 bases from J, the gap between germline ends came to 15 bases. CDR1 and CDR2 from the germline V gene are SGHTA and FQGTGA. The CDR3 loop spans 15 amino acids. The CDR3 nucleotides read TGTGCCAGCAGTTCAGGGGTGGGAGGCTACAATGAGCAGTTCTTC. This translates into CASSSGVGGYNEQFF.

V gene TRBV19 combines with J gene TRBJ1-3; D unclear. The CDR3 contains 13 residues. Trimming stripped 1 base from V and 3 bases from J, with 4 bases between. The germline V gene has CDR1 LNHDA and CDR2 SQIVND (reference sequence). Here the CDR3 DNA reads TGTGCCAGTAGTATAGCTGTTGGAAACACCATATATTTT. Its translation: CASSIAVGNTIYF.

The CDR3 DNA reads TGTGCCAGCTCACCCTACAGGGGAATCTCTGGAAACACCATATATTTT. Its protein product is CASSPYRGISGNTIYF. The rearrangement joins TRBV18 to TRBJ1-3; 7 nucleotides align to TRBD1. Germline CDR1 and CDR2: KGHSH and LQKENI. The CDR3 extends over 16 amino acids. The junction had 5 bases not matched to a gene; V was cut back by 3 bases and J by 0 bases.

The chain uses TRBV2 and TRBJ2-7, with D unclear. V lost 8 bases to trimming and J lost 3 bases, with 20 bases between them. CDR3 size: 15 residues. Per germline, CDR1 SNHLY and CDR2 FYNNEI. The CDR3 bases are TGTGCCAGCCGATTTATAACCTTGGCCCTCTACGAGCAGTACTTC. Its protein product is CASRFITLALYEQYF.

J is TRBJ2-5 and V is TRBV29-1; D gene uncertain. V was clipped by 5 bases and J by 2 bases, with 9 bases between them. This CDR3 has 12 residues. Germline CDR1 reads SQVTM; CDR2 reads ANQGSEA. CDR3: CSVSRTQETQYF. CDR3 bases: TGCAGCGTTAGCAGGACGCAAGAGACCCAGTACTTC. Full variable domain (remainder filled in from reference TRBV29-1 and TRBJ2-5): SAVISQKPSRDICQRGTSLTIQCQVDSQVTMMFWYRQQPGQSLTLIATANQGSEATYESGFVIDKFPISRPNLTFSTLTVSNMSPEDSSIYLCSVSRTQETQYFGPGTRLLVL.

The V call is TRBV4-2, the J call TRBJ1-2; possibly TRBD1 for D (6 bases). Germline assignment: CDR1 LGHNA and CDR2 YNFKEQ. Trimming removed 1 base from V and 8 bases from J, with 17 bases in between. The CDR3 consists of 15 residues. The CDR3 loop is CASSQGETGLGGYTF. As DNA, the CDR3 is TGTGCCAGCAGCCAAGGGGAAACAGGGTTAGGCGGCTACACCTTC.

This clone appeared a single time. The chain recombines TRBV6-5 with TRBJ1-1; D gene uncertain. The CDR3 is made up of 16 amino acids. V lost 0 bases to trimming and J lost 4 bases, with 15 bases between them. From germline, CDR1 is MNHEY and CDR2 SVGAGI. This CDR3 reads CASSYSPGYGVTEAFF. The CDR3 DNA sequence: TGTGCCAGCAGTTACTCACCCGGTTACGGAGTCACTGAAGCTTTCTTT.

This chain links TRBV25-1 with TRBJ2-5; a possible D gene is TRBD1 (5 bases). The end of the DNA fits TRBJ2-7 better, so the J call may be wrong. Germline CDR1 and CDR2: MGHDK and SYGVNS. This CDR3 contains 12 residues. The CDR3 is CASSDRGYEQYF. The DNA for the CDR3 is TGTGCCAGCAGTGATAGGGGCTACGAGCAGTACTTC.

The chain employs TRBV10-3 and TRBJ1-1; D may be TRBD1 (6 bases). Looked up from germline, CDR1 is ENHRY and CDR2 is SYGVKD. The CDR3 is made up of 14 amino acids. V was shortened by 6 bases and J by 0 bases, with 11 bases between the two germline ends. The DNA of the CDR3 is TGTGCCATCAGGACCGGGACACTGAACACTGAAGCTTTCTTT. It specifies CAIRTGTLNTEAFF.

CDR3 DNA sequence: TGTGCCAGCAGGACCCGGGGACAGCTCACAGATACGCAGTATTTT. Translated, it gives CASRTRGQLTDTQYF. V and J are TRBV6-5 and TRBJ2-3, with 7 positions matching TRBD1. The CDR3 has 15 residues. Germline V gene lookup returns CDR1 MNHEY and CDR2 SVGAGI. V was clipped by 6 bases and J by 2 bases; unmatched bases: 8.

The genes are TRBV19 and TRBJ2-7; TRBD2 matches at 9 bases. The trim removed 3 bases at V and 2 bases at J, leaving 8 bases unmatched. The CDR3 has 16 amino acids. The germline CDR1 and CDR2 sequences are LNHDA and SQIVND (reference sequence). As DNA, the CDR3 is TGTGCCAGTAGTATTTTTGGGGCTAGCGGGACCTACGAGCAGTACTTC. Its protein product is CASSIFGASGTYEQYF. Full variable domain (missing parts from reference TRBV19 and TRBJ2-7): DGGITQSPKYLFRKEGQNVTLSCEQNLNHDAMYWYRQDPGQGLRLIYYSQIVNDFQKGDIAEGYSVSREKKESFPLTVTSAQKNPTAFYLCASSIFGASGTYEQYFGPGTRLTVT.

The CDR3 DNA sequence: TGTGCCAGCAGCTTGTACCCCACTAAACCCACCTACAATGAGCAGTTCTTC. Its protein product is CASSLYPTKPTYNEQFF. V gene TRBV5-4 combines with J gene TRBJ2-1, with unresolved D. The V and J ends lost 1 base and 2 bases respectively, with 16 bases between them. The CDR3 is 17 amino acids. CDR1 and CDR2 from the germline V gene are SGHNT and YYREEE (reference sequence).

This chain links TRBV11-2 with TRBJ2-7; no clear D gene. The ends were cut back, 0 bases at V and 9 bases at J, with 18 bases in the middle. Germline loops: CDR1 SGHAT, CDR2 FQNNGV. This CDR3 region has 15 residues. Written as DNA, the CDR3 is TGTGCCAGCAGCTTAGAGCGAGCAAGCCATCACCCGCAGTACTTC. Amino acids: CASSLERASHHPQYF.

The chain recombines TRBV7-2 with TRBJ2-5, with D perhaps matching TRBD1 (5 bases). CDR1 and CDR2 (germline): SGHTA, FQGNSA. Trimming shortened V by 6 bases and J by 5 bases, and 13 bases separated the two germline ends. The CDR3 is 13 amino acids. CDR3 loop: CASSGRAGETQYF. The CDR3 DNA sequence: TGTGCCAGCAGTGGCAGGGCAGGGGAGACCCAGTACTTC.